A single sample is the source of the 31 T cell receptor beta chains below, sequenced in a study of blood T cell repertoires in COVID-19. Clones were read by immunoSEQ multiplex PCR, and TCRdb kept only the in-frame ones, dropping some. The data contain 100,000 or so clones, about 86% of them seen just once; the ten biggest clones take up roughly 4.6%. What was sequenced was peripheral blood. The source is a human donor in a cohort sampled during active COVID-19.

This clone was recorded once. The chain has TRBV7-9 and TRBJ2-2; D is uncertain. This CDR3 is 15 amino acids long. V was cut by 5 bases and J by 1 base, with 11 bases left in between. Looked up from germline, CDR1 is SEHNR and CDR2 is FQNEAQ (reference sequence). CDR3 residues: CASSLSNKNTGELFF. DNA for the CDR3: TGTGCCAGCAGCCTCAGTAACAAGAACACCGGGGAGCTGTTTTTT.

V and J are TRBV5-1 and TRBJ1-1; TRBD1 matches at 9 bases. The CDR3 length is 14 residues. CDR1 is SGHRS, CDR2 YFSETQ, per germline. V lost 4 bases and J lost 5; bases outside the gene matches: 6. The CDR3 sequence: CASSSGQGSTEAFF. As DNA, the CDR3 is TGCGCCAGCAGCAGCGGACAGGGGAGTACTGAAGCTTTCTTT.

The chain combines TRBV10-1 with TRBJ2-1; 7 nucleotides align to TRBD2. The CDR3 covers 14 residues. The germline V gene has CDR1 WNHNN and CDR2 SYGVQD (reference sequence). The trim removed 10 bases at V and 5 bases at J, leaving 11 bases unmatched. The DNA for the CDR3 is TGCGCCACCGGGACGGGAGGAATAAACAATGAGCAGTTCTTC. Its translation is CATGTGGINNEQFF.

The chain couples TRBV12-3 or TRBV12-4 to TRBJ1-1, with 7 bases that match TRBD1. V trimming: 5 bases; J trimming: 5 bases; junction bases outside the gene matches: 2. The CDR3 has 12 residues. The CDR3 nucleotides are TGTGCCAGCAGTCTGGGACAGACTGAAGCTTTCTTT. It encodes CASSLGQTEAFF.

The rearrangement joins TRBV7-9 to TRBJ2-1, with 13 bases aligning to TRBD2. Germline CDR1 is SEHNR and CDR2 is FQNEAQ (reference sequence). V gave up 5 bases and J gave up 0 bases; unmatched junction bases: 4. CDR3 length: 17 residues. The CDR3 region has the DNA TGTGCCAGCAGCCTGAGGACTAGCGGGAGCTCCTACAATGAGCAGTTCTTC. Residues: CASSLRTSGSSYNEQFF.

This clone appeared a few times. V usage is TRBV3-1 (or the pseudogene TRBV3-2) and J usage is TRBJ1-5; 7 nucleotides match TRBD1. The germline V gene has CDR1 LGHDT and CDR2 YNNKEL (reference sequence). This CDR3 spans 14 amino acids. With 6 bases clipped from V and 6 bases from J, the junction kept 8 bases outside the gene matches. The CDR3 loop is CASSPRGPGQPQHF. The DNA for the CDR3 is TGTGCCAGCAGTCCAAGGGGGCCGGGTCAGCCCCAGCATTTT.

With regard to this clone: Other DNA sequences in the sample encode the same CDR3. The chain joins TRBV5-1 to TRBJ2-3; possible D gene TRBD1, 6 bases. Trimming removed 0 bases at V and 2 bases at J, with 10 bases between. Germline loops: CDR1 SGHRS, CDR2 YFSETQ. The CDR3 has 15 amino acids. Here the CDR3 reads CASSLDRDLTDTQYF. CDR3 sequence (DNA): TGCGCCAGCAGCTTGGACAGGGACCTCACAGATACGCAGTATTTT.

This clone was recorded only once. The V gene is TRBV5-1, the J gene TRBJ2-2; 10 positions agree with TRBD2. The germline gives CDR1 SGHRS, CDR2 YFSETQ. V lost 2 bases to trimming and J lost 1 base; unmatched junction nucleotides: 8. This CDR3 contains 18 residues. The CDR3 DNA reads as TGCGCCAGCAGCTTACTAGCGGGAACTGGGGGGAACACCGGGGAGCTGTTTTTT. Amino acids: CASSLLAGTGGNTGELFF.

V and J are TRBV4-1 and TRBJ2-7; D is unclear. This CDR3 comprises 13 residues. In germline, CDR1 is MGHRA, CDR2 YSYEKL. The V end was cut by 2 bases, the J end by 4 bases, with 9 bases between. DNA of the CDR3: TGCGCCAGCAGCCAATTAAATTCGTACGAGCAGTACTTC. Encoded protein: CASSQLNSYEQYF.

This sequence joins TRBV27 and TRBJ1-6, with 8 positions matching TRBD1. Germline V gene sequence: CDR1 MNHEY, CDR2 SMNVEV (reference sequence). CDR3 length equals 17 residues. With 2 bases clipped from V and 9 bases from J, the junction kept 12 bases outside the gene matches. CDR3 DNA: TGTGCCAGCAGTTTAGTGCTCCGCCAGGGGGCGGTTTCACCCCTCCACTTT. It encodes CASSLVLRQGAVSPLHF.

This clone has more than one count but fewer than ten. The rearrangement links TRBV3-1 (or the pseudogene TRBV3-2) to TRBJ1-2; the D gene is possibly TRBD1 (5 bases). In germline, CDR1 is LGHDT, CDR2 YNNKEL (reference sequence). Trimming stripped 10 bases from V and 5 bases from J, with 17 bases between. This CDR3 is 13 amino acids long. DNA for the CDR3: TGTGCCACCTACGCTCCATCAGGGTATGGCTACACCTTC. It translates to CATYAPSGYGYTF.

This chain joins TRBV5-1 and TRBJ1-1; TRBD1 aligns across 8 bases. V shed 0 bases, J shed 5 bases, and the junction held 6 bases outside the gene matches. The V gene's germline CDR1 is SGHRS and CDR2 YFSETQ. The CDR3 extends over 15 amino acids. The DNA for the CDR3 is TGCGCCAGCAGCTTGGCGACAGGGGAGGGGACTGAAGCTTTCTTT. It specifies CASSLATGEGTEAFF.

The CDR3 coding sequence is TGTGCCTGGAGTGTTTCGGGGGGAGATAATTCACCCCTCCACTTT. Amino acid sequence: CAWSVSGGDNSPLHF. The rearrangement uses TRBV30 and TRBJ1-6, with a weak D call TRBD1 (5 bases). CDR3 size: 15 residues. Trimming took off 0 bases at V and 5 bases at J, with 11 bases between the two ends. Germline-derived CDR1 and CDR2 are GTSNPN and SVGIG (reference sequence). Together with reference TRBV30 and TRBJ1-6, the CDR3 gives the full variable domain: SQTIHQWPATLVQPVGSPLSLECTVEGTSNPNLYWYRQAAGRGLQLLFYSVGIGQISSEVPQNLSASRPQDRQFILSSKKLLLSDSGFYLCAWSVSGGDNSPLHFGNGTRLTVT.

The chain couples TRBV19 to TRBJ2-5; a weak D match, TRBD2 (6 bases). Trimming took 5 bases from V and 5 from J, leaving 12 bases between them. The CDR3 is 13 amino acids. Germline loops: CDR1 LNHDA, CDR2 SQIVND (reference sequence). The CDR3 nucleotides are TGTGCCAGTAGTCGGGGGATAGGGGAGACCCAGTACTTC. Amino acid sequence: CASSRGIGETQYF.

The J gene is TRBJ2-4, the V gene TRBV27; 9 bases align to TRBD2. V lost 3 bases to trimming and J lost 1 base; unmatched junction nucleotides: 19. Germline values: CDR1 MNHEY, CDR2 SMNVEV (reference sequence). This CDR3 has 21 residues. In nucleotides, the CDR3 is TGTGCCAGCAGTTTTGGGCCCCCAAGGGGCGGGAGGGCCGGTGCCAAAAACATTCAGTACTTC. It translates to CASSFGPPRGGRAGAKNIQYF.

J is TRBJ1-5 and V is TRBV6-5; D is possibly TRBD1 (5 bases). Germline lookup yields CDR1 MNHEY and CDR2 SVGAGI. CDR3 length: 13 residues. Trimming pared 6 bases from V and 6 bases from J, leaving 12 bases between. This CDR3 reads CASRGSGIQPQHF. The CDR3 DNA follows: TGTGCCAGCAGGGGCTCAGGGATTCAGCCCCAGCATTTT.

The chain employs TRBV19 and TRBJ2-7; D call uncertain. Trimming left V 9 bases short and J 2 bases short, with 17 bases between. The CDR3 consists of 14 residues. Germline lookup yields CDR1 LNHDA and CDR2 SQIVND (reference sequence). The chain's CDR3 is CARSGVGIAYEQYF. CDR3 DNA sequence: TGTGCCAGGTCCGGAGTGGGTATAGCCTACGAGCAGTACTTC.

The chain uses TRBV3-1 (or the pseudogene TRBV3-2) and TRBJ2-3, with 9 positions matching TRBD1. The germline V gene encodes CDR1 LGHDT and CDR2 YNNKEL (reference sequence). The CDR3 runs 16 residues. V was clipped by 5 bases and J by 2 bases; unmatched bases: 8. In nucleotides, the CDR3 is TGTGCCAGCAGCTCGGGACAGGGAGGGGTCACAGATACGCAGTATTTT. Translating gives CASSSGQGGVTDTQYF.

J is TRBJ2-7 and V is TRBV7-9; no firm D call. The V gene lost 4 bases and the J gene lost 3 bases, with 7 bases spanning the gap. The CDR3 contains 12 residues. In germline, CDR1 is SEHNR, CDR2 FQNEAQ (reference sequence). The CDR3 sequence: CASSSDFYEQYF. The CDR3 DNA reads TGTGCCAGCAGCTCAGACTTCTACGAGCAGTACTTC. Filled out from reference TRBV7-9 and TRBJ2-7, the complete variable domain reads DTGVSQNPRHKITKRGQNVTFRCDPISEHNRLYWYRQTLGQGPEFLTYFQNEAQLEKSRLLSDRFSAERPKGSFSTLEIQRTEQGDSAMYLCASSSDFYEQYFGPGTRLTVT.

The rearrangement uses TRBV11-2 and TRBJ2-5, with 9 positions matching TRBD2. Unmatched junction bases numbered 9, after V lost 5 bases and J lost 5 bases. The CDR3 has 15 residues. Germline CDR1 SGHAT, CDR2 FQNNGV. The CDR3 DNA is TGTGCCAGCAGCGCGGGGGGGTGGCTAGCGGAGACCCAGTACTTC. Translated, it gives CASSAGGWLAETQYF.

The J gene is TRBJ1-6, the V gene TRBV28; 7 bases match TRBD1. J lost 0 bases, V lost 5 bases, and 4 bases had no gene match. CDR3 length: 16 residues. In germline, CDR1 is MDHEN, CDR2 SYDVKM. The CDR3 coding sequence is TGTGCCAGCAGTGGTGACAGGGACTCCTATAATTCACCCCTCCACTTT. Its protein product is CASSGDRDSYNSPLHF.

The chain uses TRBV11-2 and TRBJ1-2; no firm D call. Trimming removed 6 bases at V and 0 bases at J, with 17 bases between. The CDR3 has 16 amino acids. CDR1 SGHAT and CDR2 FQNNGV come from the germline V gene. CDR3 nucleotides: TGTGCCAGCAGTTCCCTCCGGGTCCTCGCTAACTATGGCTACACCTTC. This sequence encodes CASSSLRVLANYGYTF. Filled out from reference TRBV11-2 and TRBJ1-2, the complete variable domain reads EAGVAQSPRYKIIEKRQSVAFWCNPISGHATLYWYQQILGQGPKLLIQFQNNGVVDDSQLPKDRFSAERLKGVDSTLKIQPAKLEDSAVYLCASSSLRVLANYGYTFGSGTRLTVV.

The chain combines TRBV5-1 with TRBJ2-7; 13 nucleotides agree with TRBD2. Germline CDR1 and CDR2: SGHRS and YFSETQ. The CDR3 has 16 amino acids. Trimming took 2 bases from V and 3 from J; bases not matched to a gene: 5. The CDR3 region is CASSFGLAGDIYEQYF. In DNA, the CDR3 is TGCGCCAGCAGCTTCGGACTAGCGGGAGATATCTACGAGCAGTACTTC. The full variable domain, rest sourced from reference TRBV5-1 and TRBJ2-7, is KAGVTQTPRYLIKTRGQQVTLSCSPISGHRSVSWYQQTPGQGLQFLFEYFSETQRNKGNFPGRFSGRQFSNSRSEMNVSTLELGDSALYLCASSFGLAGDIYEQYFGPGTRLTVT.

This clone was found a few times. This chain joins TRBV6-4 and TRBJ2-2; D gene uncertain. Looked up from germline, CDR1 is MRHNA and CDR2 is SNTAGT. The CDR3 is 14 amino acids. The V end lost 4 bases, the J end lost 4 bases, and 10 bases lay between the germline ends. CDR3 sequence (DNA): TGTGCCAGCAGTGCTTCGGGTTCCACCGGGGAGCTGTTTTTT. This translates into CASSASGSTGELFF.

This clone was observed once. J is TRBJ2-7 and V is TRBV15; perhaps TRBD1 as D (5 bases). The CDR3 extends over 16 amino acids. V was pared by 0 bases and J by 2 bases, with 14 bases between. Germline CDR1 reads LNHNV; CDR2 reads YYDKDF (reference sequence). The CDR3 nucleotides read TGTGCCACCAGCAGAGATCCTACAGGACCGACCTACGAGCAGTACTTC. It codes for CATSRDPTGPTYEQYF.

This sequence joins TRBV11-2 and TRBJ2-1; 7 nucleotides match TRBD1. In germline, CDR1 is SGHAT, CDR2 FQNNGV. The junction had 9 bases not matched to a gene; V was cut back by 3 bases and J by 7 bases. The CDR3 is 15 amino acids. CDR3: CASSFQRDRVNEQFF. In DNA, the CDR3 is TGTGCCAGCAGCTTTCAAAGGGACAGAGTGAATGAGCAGTTCTTC.

V and J are TRBV11-2 and TRBJ2-7; 10 bases fit TRBD1. There are 15 residues in the CDR3. Germline V gives CDR1 SGHAT, CDR2 FQNNGV. The V segment lost 3 bases and the J segment 3 bases; nucleotides outside the gene matches: 5. CDR3 region: CASSFPGQGFYEQYF. In DNA, the CDR3 is TGTGCCAGCAGCTTTCCGGGACAGGGGTTCTACGAGCAGTACTTC.

The V call is TRBV10-3, the J call TRBJ1-2, with D hard to call. V lost 3 bases, J lost 0 bases, and 8 bases lay in between. Germline V CDR1 and CDR2: ENHRY, SYGVKD. The CDR3 sequence is 14 residues long. The CDR3 DNA is TGTGCCATCAGTGATGGCGGAGCTAACTATGGCTACACCTTC. It encodes CAISDGGANYGYTF.

This CDR3 reads CASSAQVSYTQYF. CDR3 coding DNA: TGTGCCAGCAGTGCCCAGGTGTCGTATACGCAGTATTTT. The chain combines TRBV6-6 with TRBJ2-3; D is unresolved. The CDR3 length is 13 residues. The germline CDR1 and CDR2 sequences are MNHNY and SVGAGI (reference sequence). The V end lost 5 bases, the J end lost 7 bases, and 13 bases lay between the germline ends.

The chain has TRBV6-5 and TRBJ2-7; 9 positions agree with TRBD1. This CDR3 contains 15 residues. With 2 bases clipped from V and 3 bases from J, the junction kept 5 bases outside the gene matches. Germline V lookup: CDR1 MNHEY, CDR2 SVGAGI. The CDR3 nucleotides read TGTGCCAGCAGTTACGCGGACAGGGGAAGCTACGAGCAGTACTTC. It yields the protein CASSYADRGSYEQYF.

The chain joins TRBV6-5 to TRBJ2-7, with TRBD1 identical over 7 bases. The CDR3 loop spans 14 amino acids. Germline lookup yields CDR1 MNHEY and CDR2 SVGAGI. V gave up 6 bases and J gave up 3 bases; unmatched junction bases: 8. CDR3 amino acids: CASSRRTGDYEQYF. CDR3 nucleotides: TGTGCCAGCAGCCGAAGGACAGGTGACTACGAGCAGTACTTC.